The 9 T cell receptor beta chains presented below share a single source sample, sequenced in a study of cytotoxic CD8 clonotypes in ibrutinib-treated CLL. Clones were read by immunoSEQ multiplex PCR, and TCRdb kept only the in-frame ones, dropping some. The table records 300,000 to 350,000 clones, 70% to 80% of them present only once. This specimen consisted of PBMCs, obtained before ibrutinib treatment. The receptors derive from a human donor with chronic lymphocytic leukemia.

The chain has TRBV11-2 and TRBJ2-3; D uncertain. Trimming removed 2 bases at V and 4 bases at J, with 10 bases between. The CDR3 has 14 residues. Germline V gene sequence: CDR1 SGHAT, CDR2 FQNNGV. The CDR3 DNA reads TGTGCCAGCAGCTTAAATTTGATCGCAGATACGCAGTATTTT. The encoded protein is CASSLNLIADTQYF.

The chain combines TRBV4-2 with TRBJ2-5; perhaps D is TRBD1 or TRBD2 (5 bases each). Germline lookup yields CDR1 LGHNA and CDR2 YNFKEQ. The CDR3 covers 17 residues. Trimming shortened V by 4 bases and J by 2 bases, and 20 bases separated the two germline ends. CDR3 in DNA: TGTGCCAGCAGCCTGGGACGACCTGGCAGCACACAAGAGACCCAGTACTTC. This translates into CASSLGRPGSTQETQYF.

V is TRBV5-6 and J is TRBJ1-2; D might be TRBD1 (6 bases). V was shortened by 2 bases and J by 6 bases, with 11 bases between the two germline ends. Germline CDR1 is SGHDT and CDR2 is YYEEEE. The CDR3 spans 13 residues. For the CDR3, the DNA is TGTGCCAGCAGCTTTACAGGGATCGATGGCTACACCTTC. Translated, it gives CASSFTGIDGYTF.

This chain connects TRBV9 to TRBJ2-5; D perhaps matches TRBD1 (6 bases). V lost 4 bases and J lost 2, with 12 bases in between. This CDR3 spans 14 amino acids. Germline-derived CDR1 and CDR2 are SGDLS and YYNGEE. The CDR3 DNA follows: TGTGCCAGCAGCCCCTGGGACAATCAAGAGACCCAGTACTTC. Its protein product is CASSPWDNQETQYF.

About this clone: Other DNA sequences within the sample encode an identical CDR3. V is TRBV28 and J is TRBJ2-7; no clear D gene. Trimming shortened V by 2 bases and J by 3 bases, and 2 bases separated the two germline ends. The CDR3 totals 11 residues. Germline values: CDR1 MDHEN, CDR2 SYDVKM. CDR3 sequence reads: CASSLGYEQYF. Written as DNA, the CDR3 is TGTGCCAGCAGTTTAGGCTACGAGCAGTACTTC.

This chain joins TRBV5-1 and TRBJ1-1; 7 bases line up with TRBD1. In germline, CDR1 is SGHRS, CDR2 YFSETQ. V was clipped by 2 bases and J by 4 bases; unmatched bases: 5. The CDR3 loop spans 14 amino acids. This CDR3 reads CASSLTGEGTEAFF. CDR3 coding DNA: TGCGCCAGCAGCTTAACAGGGGAAGGCACTGAAGCTTTCTTT.

This clone turned up a few times. V usage is TRBV7-2 and J usage is TRBJ2-1, with D perhaps matching TRBD1 (5 bases). Per the germline V gene, CDR1 is SGHTA and CDR2 is FQGNSA. CDR3 length: 14 amino acids. Trimming shortened V by 5 bases and J by 6 bases, and 14 bases separated the two germline ends. CDR3 region: CASSPGRWPNEQFF. CDR3 bases: TGTGCCAGCAGCCCAGGGCGTTGGCCCAATGAGCAGTTCTTC.

This clone was seen only once. CDR3 protein: CATSLGLLAENTDTQYF. The CDR3 DNA is TGTGCCACCAGCTTGGGTCTCCTGGCGGAGAACACAGATACGCAGTATTTT. The chain employs TRBV15 and TRBJ2-3; D unresolved. V dropped 5 bases and J dropped 2 bases, with 20 bases sitting between them. The CDR3 sequence is 17 residues long. Germline CDR1 is LNHNV and CDR2 is YYDKDF (reference sequence).

This chain links TRBV28 with TRBJ2-6; perhaps TRBD1 as D (6 bases). Germline V gives CDR1 MDHEN, CDR2 SYDVKM. V dropped 5 bases and J dropped 2 bases, with 19 bases sitting between them. The CDR3 consists of 18 residues. CDR3 bases: TGTGCCAGCAGTAAACAGGGAATCGTGGGGACTGGGGCCAACGTCCTGACTTTC. This translates into CASSKQGIVGTGANVLTF.